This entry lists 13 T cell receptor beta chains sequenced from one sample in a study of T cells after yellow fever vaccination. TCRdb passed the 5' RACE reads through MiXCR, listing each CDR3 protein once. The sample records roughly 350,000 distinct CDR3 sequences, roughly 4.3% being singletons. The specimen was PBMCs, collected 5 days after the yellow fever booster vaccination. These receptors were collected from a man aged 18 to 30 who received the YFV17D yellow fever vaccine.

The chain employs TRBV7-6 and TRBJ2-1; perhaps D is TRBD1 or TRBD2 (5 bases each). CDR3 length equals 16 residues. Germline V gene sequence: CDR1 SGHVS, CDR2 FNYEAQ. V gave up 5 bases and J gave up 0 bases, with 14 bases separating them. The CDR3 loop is CASSPRQRSSYNEQFF. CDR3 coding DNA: TGTGCCAGCAGCCCCAGACAGCGGAGCTCCTACAATGAGCAGTTCTTC.

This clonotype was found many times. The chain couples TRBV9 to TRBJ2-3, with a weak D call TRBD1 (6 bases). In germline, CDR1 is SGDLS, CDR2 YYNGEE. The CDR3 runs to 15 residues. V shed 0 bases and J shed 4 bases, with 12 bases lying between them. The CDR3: CASSVGGRGADTQYF. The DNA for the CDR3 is TGTGCCAGCAGCGTAGGAGGCAGGGGAGCAGATACGCAGTATTTT.

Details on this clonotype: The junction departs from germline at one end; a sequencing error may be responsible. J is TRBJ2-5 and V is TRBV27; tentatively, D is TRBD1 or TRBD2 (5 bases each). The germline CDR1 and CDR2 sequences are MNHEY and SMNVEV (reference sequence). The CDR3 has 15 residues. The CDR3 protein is CASSLYGANQETQYF. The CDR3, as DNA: TGTGCCAGCAGTTTATACGGGGCGAACCAGGAGACCCAGTACTTC.

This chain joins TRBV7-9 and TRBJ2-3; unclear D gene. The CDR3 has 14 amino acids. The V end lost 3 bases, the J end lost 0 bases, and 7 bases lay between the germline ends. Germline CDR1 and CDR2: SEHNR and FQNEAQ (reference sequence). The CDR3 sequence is CASSLVHSTDTQYF. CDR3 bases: TGTGCCAGCAGCTTGGTGCATAGCACAGATACGCAGTATTTT. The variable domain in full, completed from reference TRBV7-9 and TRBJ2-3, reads DTGVSQNPRHKITKRGQNVTFRCDPISEHNRLYWYRQTLGQGPEFLTYFQNEAQLEKSRLLSDRFSAERPKGSFSTLEIQRTEQGDSAMYLCASSLVHSTDTQYFGPGTRLTVL.

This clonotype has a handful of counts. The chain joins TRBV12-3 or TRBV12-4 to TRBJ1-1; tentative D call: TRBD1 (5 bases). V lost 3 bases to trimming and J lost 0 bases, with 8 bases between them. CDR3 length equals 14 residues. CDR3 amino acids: CASSLTEMNTEAFF. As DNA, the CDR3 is TGTGCCAGCAGTTTGACAGAAATGAACACTGAAGCTTTCTTT.

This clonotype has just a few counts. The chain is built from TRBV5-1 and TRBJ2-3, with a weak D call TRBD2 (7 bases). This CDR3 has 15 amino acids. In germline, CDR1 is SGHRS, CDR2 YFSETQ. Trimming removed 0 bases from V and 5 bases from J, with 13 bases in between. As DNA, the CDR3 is TGCGCCAGCAGCTTGGGGGGGGGCCGTATAGATACGCAGTATTTT. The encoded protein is CASSLGGGRIDTQYF.

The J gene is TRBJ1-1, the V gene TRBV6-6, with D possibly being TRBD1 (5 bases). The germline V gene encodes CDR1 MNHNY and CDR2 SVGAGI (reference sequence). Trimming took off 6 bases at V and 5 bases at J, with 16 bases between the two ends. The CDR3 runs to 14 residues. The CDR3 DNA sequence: TGTGCCAGCAGGCCACCCAGGGTTGGAACTGAAGCTTTCTTT. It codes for CASRPPRVGTEAFF.

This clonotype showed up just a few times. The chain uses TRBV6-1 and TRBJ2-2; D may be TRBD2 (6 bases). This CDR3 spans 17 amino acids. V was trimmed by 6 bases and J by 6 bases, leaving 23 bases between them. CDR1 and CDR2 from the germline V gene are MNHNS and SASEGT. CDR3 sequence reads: CASRGGANMGGPGELFF. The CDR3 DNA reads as TGTGCCAGCAGGGGGGGAGCCAACATGGGTGGGCCCGGGGAGCTGTTTTTT.

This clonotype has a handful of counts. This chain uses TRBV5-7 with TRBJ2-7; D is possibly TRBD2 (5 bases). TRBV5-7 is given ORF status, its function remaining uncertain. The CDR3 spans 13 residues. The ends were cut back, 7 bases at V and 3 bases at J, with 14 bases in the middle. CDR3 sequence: CASVIPGCYEQYV. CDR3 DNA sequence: TGTGCCAGCGTGATCCCGGGATGCTACGAGCAGTACGTC.

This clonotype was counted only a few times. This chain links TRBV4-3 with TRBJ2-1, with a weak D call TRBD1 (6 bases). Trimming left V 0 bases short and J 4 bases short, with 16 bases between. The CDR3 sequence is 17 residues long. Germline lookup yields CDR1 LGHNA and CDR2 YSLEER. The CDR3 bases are TGCGCCAGCAGCCAAGAACTACAGGGCGGGCTATACAATGAGCAGTTCTTC. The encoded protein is CASSQELQGGLYNEQFF.

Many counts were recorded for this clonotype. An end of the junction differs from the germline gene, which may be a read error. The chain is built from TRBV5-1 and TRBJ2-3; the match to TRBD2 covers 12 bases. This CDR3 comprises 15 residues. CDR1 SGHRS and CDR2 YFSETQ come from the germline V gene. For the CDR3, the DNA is TGTGCCAGCAGTTCGACTAGCGGGGGAACAGATACGCAGTATTTT. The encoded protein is CASSSTSGGTDTQYF.

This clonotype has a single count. DNA for the CDR3: TGCAGTGCTAGATTATCTCTCTGGAGGGGGACCACAGATACGCAGTATTTT. This gives the protein CSARLSLWRGTTDTQYF. The V call is TRBV20-1, the J call TRBJ2-3; D is perhaps TRBD1 or TRBD2 (6 bases each). Trimming left V 2 bases short and J 2 bases short, with 20 bases between. In germline, CDR1 is DFQATT, CDR2 SNEGSKA (reference sequence). The CDR3 extends over 17 amino acids.

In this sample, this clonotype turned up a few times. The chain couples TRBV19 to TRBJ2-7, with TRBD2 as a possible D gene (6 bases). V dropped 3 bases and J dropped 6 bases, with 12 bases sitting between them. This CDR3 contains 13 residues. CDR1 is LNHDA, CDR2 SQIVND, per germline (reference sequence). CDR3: CASSMVGGGEQYF. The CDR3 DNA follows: TGTGCCAGTAGTATGGTCGGGGGAGGCGAGCAGTACTTC.